These 2 T cell receptor beta chains were all obtained from the same sample, sequenced in a study of CD8+CD57+ T cells in acquired aplastic anemia. For sequencing, patients were chosen who had shown expansion of CD8+CD57+ cells by flow cytometry. Genomic DNA, the template, was used for profiling of the TCR beta VDJ and CDR3. MiXCR was run by TCRdb on the reads, yielding one entry per CDR3 protein. The sample lists more than 150,000 distinct CDR3 sequences, roughly 50% occurring once. Sequenced input: sorted CD4+, CD8+, or CD8+CD57+ T cells (not recorded which) from PBMCs. These receptors originate from a human donor with aplastic anemia.

This chain uses TRBV9 with TRBJ2-7; 7 positions agree with TRBD2. From germline, CDR1 is SGDLS and CDR2 YYNGEE. The CDR3 extends over 13 amino acids. With V trimmed by 4 bases and J by 9 bases, 10 bases remained unmatched. The CDR3, as DNA: TGTGCCAGCAGCTCCGGGACTACGATCTGGCAGTACTTC. Protein product: CASSSGTTIWQYF.

This clonotype has just one count. The genes are TRBV7-3 and TRBJ2-3; D is ambiguous. The CDR3 totals 13 residues. Germline V gene data show CDR1 as SGHTA and CDR2 as FQGTGA. Trimming cost V 3 bases and J 6 bases, with 10 bases left between them. CDR3 bases: TGTGCCAGCAGCTTCTCCCATGGGGATACGCAGTATTTT. Its protein product is CASSFSHGDTQYF.